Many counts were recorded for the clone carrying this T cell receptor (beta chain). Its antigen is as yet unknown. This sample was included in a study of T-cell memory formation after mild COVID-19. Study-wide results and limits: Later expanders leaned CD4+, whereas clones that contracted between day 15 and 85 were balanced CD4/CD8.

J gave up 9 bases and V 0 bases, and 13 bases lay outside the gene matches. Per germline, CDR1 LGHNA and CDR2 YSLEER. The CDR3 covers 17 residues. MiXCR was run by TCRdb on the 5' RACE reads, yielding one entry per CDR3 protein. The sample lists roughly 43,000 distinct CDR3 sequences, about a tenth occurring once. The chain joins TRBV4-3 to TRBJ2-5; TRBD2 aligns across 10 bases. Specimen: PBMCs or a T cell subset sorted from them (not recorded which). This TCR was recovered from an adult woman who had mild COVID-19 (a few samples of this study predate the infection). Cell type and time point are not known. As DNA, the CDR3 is TGCGCCAGCAGCCAAGAACCAGCGGGAGGGACGGGGGGGGCCCAGTACTTC. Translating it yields CASSQEPAGGTGGAQYF.